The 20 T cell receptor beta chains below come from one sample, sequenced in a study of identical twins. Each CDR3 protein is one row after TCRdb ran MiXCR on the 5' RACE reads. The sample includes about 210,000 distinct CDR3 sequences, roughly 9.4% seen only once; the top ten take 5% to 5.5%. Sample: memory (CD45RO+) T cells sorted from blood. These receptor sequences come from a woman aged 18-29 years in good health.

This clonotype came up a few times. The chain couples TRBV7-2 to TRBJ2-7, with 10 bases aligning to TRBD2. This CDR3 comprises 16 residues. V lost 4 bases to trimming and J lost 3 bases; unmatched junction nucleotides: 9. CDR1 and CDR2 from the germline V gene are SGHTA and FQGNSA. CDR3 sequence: CASSSRRTSGIYEQYF. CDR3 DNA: TGTGCCAGCAGCTCCAGGCGGACTAGCGGAATCTACGAGCAGTACTTC.

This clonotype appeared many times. The CDR3 loop reads CASSLVGGLNIQYF. The CDR3 region has the DNA TGTGCCAGCAGCTTAGTAGGTGGACTAAACATTCAGTACTTC. The chain recombines TRBV7-2 with TRBJ2-4; perhaps TRBD2 as D (5 bases). This CDR3 is built from 14 residues. Germline loops: CDR1 SGHTA, CDR2 FQGNSA. Trimming cost V 1 base and J 6 bases, with 10 bases left between them. Together with reference TRBV7-2 and TRBJ2-4, the CDR3 gives the full variable domain: GAGVSQSPSNKVTEKGKDVELRCDPISGHTALYWYRQSLGQGLEFLIYFQGNSAPDKSGLPSDRFSAERTGGSVSTLTIQRTQQEDSAVYLCASSLVGGLNIQYFGAGTRLSVL.

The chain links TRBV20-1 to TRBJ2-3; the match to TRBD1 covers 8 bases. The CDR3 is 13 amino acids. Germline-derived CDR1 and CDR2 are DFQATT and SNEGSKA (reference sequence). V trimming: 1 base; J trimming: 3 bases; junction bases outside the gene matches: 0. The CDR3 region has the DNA TGCAGTGCTAGAGGGACAGGGACAGATACGCAGTATTTT. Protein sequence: CSARGTGTDTQYF.

The CDR3 loop is CASSDWKQGVYTGELFF. The CDR3 DNA follows: TGTGCCAGCAGCGATTGGAAACAGGGAGTTTACACCGGGGAGCTGTTTTTT. The rearrangement uses TRBV3-1 and TRBJ2-2; D perhaps matches TRBD1 (6 bases). Germline CDR1 LGHDT, CDR2 YNNKEL (reference sequence). The CDR3 totals 17 residues. V lost 5 bases and J lost 3, with 19 bases in between. Together with reference TRBV3-1 and TRBJ2-2, the CDR3 gives the full variable domain: DTAVSQTPKYLVTQMGNDKSIKCEQNLGHDTMYWYKQDSKKFLKIMFSYNNKELIINETVPNRFSPKSPDKAHLNLHINSLELGDSAVYFCASSDWKQGVYTGELFFGEGSRLTVL.

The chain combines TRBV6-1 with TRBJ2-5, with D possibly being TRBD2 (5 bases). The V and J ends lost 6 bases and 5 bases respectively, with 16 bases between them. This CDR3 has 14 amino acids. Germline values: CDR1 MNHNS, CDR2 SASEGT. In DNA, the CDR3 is TGTGCCAGCAGCCTAACTAGTATTGCGGAGACCCAGTACTTC. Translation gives CASSLTSIAETQYF.

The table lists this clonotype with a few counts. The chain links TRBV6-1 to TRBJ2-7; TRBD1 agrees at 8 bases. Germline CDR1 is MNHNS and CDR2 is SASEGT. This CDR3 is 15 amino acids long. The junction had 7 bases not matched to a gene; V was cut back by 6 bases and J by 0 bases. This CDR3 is CASSQGQGPSYEQYF. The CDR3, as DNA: TGTGCCAGCAGCCAAGGACAGGGCCCCTCCTACGAGCAGTACTTC.

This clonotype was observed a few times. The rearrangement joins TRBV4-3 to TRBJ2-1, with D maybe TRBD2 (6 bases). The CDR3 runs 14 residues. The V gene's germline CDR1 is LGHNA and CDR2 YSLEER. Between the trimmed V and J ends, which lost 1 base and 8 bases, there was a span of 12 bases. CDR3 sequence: CASSQVLAADEQFF. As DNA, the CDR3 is TGCGCCAGCAGCCAAGTTTTAGCGGCCGATGAGCAGTTCTTC.

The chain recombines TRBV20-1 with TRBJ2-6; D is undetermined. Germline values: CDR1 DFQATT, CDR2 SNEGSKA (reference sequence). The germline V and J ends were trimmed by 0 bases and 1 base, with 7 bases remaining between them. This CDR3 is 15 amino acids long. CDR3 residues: CSAREPGSGANVLTF. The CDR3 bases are TGCAGTGCTAGAGAGCCGGGTTCTGGGGCCAACGTCCTGACTTTC.

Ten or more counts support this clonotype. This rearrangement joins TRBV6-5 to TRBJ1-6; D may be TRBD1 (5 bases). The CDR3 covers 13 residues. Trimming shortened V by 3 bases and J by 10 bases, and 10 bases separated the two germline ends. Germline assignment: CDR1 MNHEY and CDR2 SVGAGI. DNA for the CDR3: TGTGCCAGCAGTTATTGGGACGGATCACCCCTCCACTTT. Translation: CASSYWDGSPLHF.

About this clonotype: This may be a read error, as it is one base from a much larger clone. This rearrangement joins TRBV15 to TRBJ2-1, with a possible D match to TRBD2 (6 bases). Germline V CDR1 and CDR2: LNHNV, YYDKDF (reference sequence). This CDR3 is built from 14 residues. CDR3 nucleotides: TGTGCCACCAGCAGAGTAATAGGGGAGGATGAGCAGCTCTTC. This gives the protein CATSRVIGEDEQLF.

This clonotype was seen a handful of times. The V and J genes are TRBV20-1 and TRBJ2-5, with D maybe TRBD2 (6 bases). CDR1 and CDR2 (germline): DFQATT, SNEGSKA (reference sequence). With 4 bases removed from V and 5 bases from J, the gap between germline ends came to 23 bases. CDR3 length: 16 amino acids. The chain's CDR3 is CSATSPRLDLWETQYF. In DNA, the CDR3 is TGCAGTGCTACCTCTCCTCGACTAGACCTGTGGGAGACCCAGTACTTC.

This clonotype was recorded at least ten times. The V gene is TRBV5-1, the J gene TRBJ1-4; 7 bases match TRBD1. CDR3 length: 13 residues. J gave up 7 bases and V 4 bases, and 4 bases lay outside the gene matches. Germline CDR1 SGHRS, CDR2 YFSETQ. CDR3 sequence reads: CASSTGQAEKLFF. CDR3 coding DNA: TGCGCCAGCAGCACCGGACAGGCTGAAAAACTGTTTTTT.

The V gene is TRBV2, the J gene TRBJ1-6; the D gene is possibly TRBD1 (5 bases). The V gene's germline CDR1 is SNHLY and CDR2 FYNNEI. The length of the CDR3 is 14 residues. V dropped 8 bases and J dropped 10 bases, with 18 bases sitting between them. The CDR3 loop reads CASSRWGERSPLHF. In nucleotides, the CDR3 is TGTGCCAGCTCTAGATGGGGGGAGCGGTCACCCCTCCACTTT.

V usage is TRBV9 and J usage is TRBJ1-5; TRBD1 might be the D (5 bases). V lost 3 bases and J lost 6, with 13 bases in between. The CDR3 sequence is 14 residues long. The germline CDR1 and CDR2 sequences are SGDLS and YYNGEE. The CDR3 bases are TGTGCCAGCAGCGGAACTCTCCAGGGTCAGCCCCAGCATTTT. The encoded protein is CASSGTLQGQPQHF.

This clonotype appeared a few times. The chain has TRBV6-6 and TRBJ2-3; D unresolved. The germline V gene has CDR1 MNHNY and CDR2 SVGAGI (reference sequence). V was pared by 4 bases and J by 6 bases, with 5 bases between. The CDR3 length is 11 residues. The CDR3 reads CASSFWDTQYF. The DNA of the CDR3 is TGTGCCAGCAGTTTCTGGGATACGCAGTATTTT.

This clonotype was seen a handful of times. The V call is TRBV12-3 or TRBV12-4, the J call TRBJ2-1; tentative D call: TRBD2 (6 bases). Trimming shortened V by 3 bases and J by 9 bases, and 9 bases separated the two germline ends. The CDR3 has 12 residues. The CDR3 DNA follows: TGTGCCAGCAGTTTTCGGGAGAGTGAGCAGTTCTTC. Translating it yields CASSFRESEQFF.

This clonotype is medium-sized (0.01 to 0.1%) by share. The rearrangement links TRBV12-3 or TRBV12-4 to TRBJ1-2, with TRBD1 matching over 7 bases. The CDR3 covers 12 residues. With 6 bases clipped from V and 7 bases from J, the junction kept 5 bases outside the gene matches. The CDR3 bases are TGTGCCAGCAGCCCGACAGGGACTGGCTACACCTTC. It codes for CASSPTGTGYTF.

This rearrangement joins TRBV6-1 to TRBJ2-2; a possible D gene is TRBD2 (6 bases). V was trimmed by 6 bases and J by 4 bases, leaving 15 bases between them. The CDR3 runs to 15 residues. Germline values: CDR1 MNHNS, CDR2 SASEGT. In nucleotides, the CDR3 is TGTGCCAGCAGGCCCGAAGGCGGGGTCACCGGGGAGCTGTTTTTT. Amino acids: CASRPEGGVTGELFF.

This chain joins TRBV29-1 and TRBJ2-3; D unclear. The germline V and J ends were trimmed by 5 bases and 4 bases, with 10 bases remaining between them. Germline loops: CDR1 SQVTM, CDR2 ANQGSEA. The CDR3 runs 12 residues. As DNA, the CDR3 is TGCAGCGTTTGGGCTGGAGCAGATACGCAGTATTTT. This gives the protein CSVWAGADTQYF.

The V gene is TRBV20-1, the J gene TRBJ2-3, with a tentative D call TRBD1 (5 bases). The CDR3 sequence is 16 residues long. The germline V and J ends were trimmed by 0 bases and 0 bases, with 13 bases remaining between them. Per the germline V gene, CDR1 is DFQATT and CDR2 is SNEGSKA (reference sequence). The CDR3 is CSARDFRQSSTDTQYF. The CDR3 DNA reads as TGCAGTGCTAGAGATTTTAGACAGTCTAGCACAGATACGCAGTATTTT.